One sample yielded the 20 T cell receptor beta chains listed below, sequenced in a study of blood T cell repertoires in COVID-19. Libraries were prepared by immunoSEQ multiplex PCR; TCRdb keeps only in-frame clonotypes and omits some of them. The table has 30,000 to 40,000 clones, roughly nine tenths seen once. Sequencing was performed on peripheral blood. The receptors come from a man aged 45 to 65 with active COVID-19.

This sequence joins TRBV19 and TRBJ1-6; tentative D call: TRBD1 (6 bases). The CDR3 consists of 16 residues. V dropped 5 bases and J dropped 9 bases, with 20 bases sitting between them. The germline V gene has CDR1 LNHDA and CDR2 SQIVND (reference sequence). The CDR3 DNA follows: TGTGCCAGTAGTGGTACTGAGGGACAACCTATTTCACCCCTCCACTTT. It codes for CASSGTEGQPISPLHF.

The chain links TRBV19 to TRBJ1-2; unclear D gene. Trimming stripped 6 bases from V and 7 bases from J, with 15 bases between. This CDR3 region has 13 residues. Germline CDR1 is LNHDA and CDR2 is SQIVND (reference sequence). The CDR3 region is CASRISGWSGYTF. CDR3 in DNA: TGTGCCAGTAGGATATCGGGTTGGAGTGGCTACACCTTC.

This rearrangement joins TRBV19 to TRBJ2-1, with 7 nucleotides matching TRBD1. The J segment lost 5 bases and the V segment lost 6 bases, leaving 10 bases of the junction unmatched. Germline V gene data show CDR1 as LNHDA and CDR2 as SQIVND (reference sequence). The CDR3 runs to 15 residues. CDR3 sequence: CASRRTGGRDNEQFF. Here the CDR3 DNA reads TGTGCCAGTAGGCGGACAGGTGGGAGAGACAATGAGCAGTTCTTC. Full variable domain (rest looked up from reference TRBV19 and TRBJ2-1): DGGITQSPKYLFRKEGQNVTLSCEQNLNHDAMYWYRQDPGQGLRLIYYSQIVNDFQKGDIAEGYSVSREKKESFPLTVTSAQKNPTAFYLCASRRTGGRDNEQFFGPGTRLTVL.

The chain carries TRBV6-5 and TRBJ2-1; tentatively, D is TRBD2 (5 bases). Trimming pared 6 bases from V and 13 bases from J, leaving 19 bases between. Germline CDR1 is MNHEY and CDR2 is SVGAGI. This CDR3 spans 13 amino acids. The CDR3 nucleotides are TGTGCCAGCAGACAACACTCTCGGGATGCACAGTTCTTC. Translated, it gives CASRQHSRDAQFF.

This chain uses TRBV5-1 with TRBJ2-5; 7 bases are a match to TRBD2. The germline gives CDR1 SGHRS, CDR2 YFSETQ. This CDR3 is built from 16 residues. V lost 2 bases and J lost 5; bases outside the gene matches: 12. The CDR3 sequence is CASSLGTSEGYETQYF. CDR3 DNA: TGCGCCAGCAGCTTAGGTACTAGCGAGGGTTATGAGACCCAGTACTTC.

V gene TRBV19 combines with J gene TRBJ2-3, with 7 bases matching TRBD1. The CDR3 loop spans 13 amino acids. Germline-derived CDR1 and CDR2 are LNHDA and SQIVND (reference sequence). J lost 4 bases, V lost 4 bases, and 2 bases had no gene match. CDR3 protein: CASSRQGADTQYF. CDR3 sequence (DNA): TGTGCCAGTAGTAGGCAGGGGGCAGATACGCAGTATTTT.

The J gene is TRBJ2-3, the V gene TRBV5-1; possible D gene TRBD2, 6 bases. Trimming removed 5 bases from V and 2 bases from J, with 15 bases in between. Per germline, CDR1 SGHRS and CDR2 YFSETQ. This CDR3 comprises 15 residues. This CDR3 is CASRPLALATDTQYF. The CDR3 DNA reads TGCGCCAGCAGACCCCTAGCGCTCGCCACAGATACGCAGTATTTT.

This chain connects TRBV5-1 to TRBJ2-2; D call uncertain. The CDR3 is made up of 13 amino acids. The germline CDR1 and CDR2 sequences are SGHRS and YFSETQ. V shed 0 bases and J shed 7 bases, with 7 bases lying between them. The CDR3 DNA follows: TGCGCCAGCAGCTTGGGTGTCCTCGGGGAGCTGTTTTTT. This sequence encodes CASSLGVLGELFF.

The V gene is TRBV2, the J gene TRBJ2-7; weak D call: TRBD1 (6 bases). V was trimmed by 6 bases and J by 6 bases, leaving 12 bases between them. Germline V gene sequence: CDR1 SNHLY, CDR2 FYNNEI. CDR3 length: 12 residues. This CDR3 is CASRQGIGEQYF. The CDR3 DNA reads as TGTGCCAGCAGACAGGGTATCGGCGAGCAGTACTTC.

V is TRBV10-3 and J is TRBJ1-1; TRBD1 matches 9 bases. The CDR3 is 14 amino acids. Germline V gene lookup returns CDR1 ENHRY and CDR2 SYGVKD. After removal of 6 bases from V and 4 bases from J, the junction contained 6 bases not matched to a gene. CDR3 DNA: TGTGCCATCAGGGGGACAGGGTTGGGCACTGAAGCTTTCTTT. The encoded protein is CAIRGTGLGTEAFF.

This chain joins TRBV7-2 and TRBJ2-5; tentatively, D is TRBD2 (6 bases). V lost 1 base and J lost 7, with 16 bases in between. Germline CDR1 and CDR2: SGHTA and FQGNSA. This CDR3 has 15 residues. This CDR3 reads CASSLVSVSGGTQYF. The CDR3 DNA reads as TGTGCCAGCAGCTTAGTGTCGGTTAGCGGAGGGACCCAGTACTTC.

This chain uses TRBV11-3 with TRBJ1-1; D unresolved. The V gene's germline CDR1 is SGHNT and CDR2 YENEEA. The CDR3 has 14 amino acids. Trimming removed 5 bases from V and 0 bases from J, with 10 bases in between. Written as DNA, the CDR3 is TGTGCCAGCAGCCCGGGCGGGGTGAACACTGAAGCTTTCTTT. It is translated as CASSPGGVNTEAFF.

The V and J genes are TRBV6-5 and TRBJ2-1; TRBD2 agrees at 10 bases. The V segment lost 3 bases and the J segment 2 bases; nucleotides outside the gene matches: 1. Per germline, CDR1 MNHEY and CDR2 SVGAGI. This CDR3 has 15 amino acids. This CDR3 reads CASSYTSGTYNEQFF. In DNA form, the CDR3 reads TGTGCCAGCAGTTATACTAGCGGGACCTACAATGAGCAGTTCTTC.

The CDR3 nucleotides read TGTGCCAGCAGCTTAGCCTCTCCTCTCTTCGGGGAGACCCAGTACTTC. It yields the protein CASSLASPLFGETQYF. The chain combines TRBV7-9 with TRBJ2-5; D ambiguous. Germline-derived CDR1 and CDR2 are SEHNR and FQNEAQ (reference sequence). This CDR3 has 16 amino acids. The germline V and J ends were trimmed by 0 bases and 5 bases, with 16 bases remaining between them.

The chain carries TRBV6-4 and TRBJ2-1; 10 positions match TRBD2. Germline assignment: CDR1 MRHNA and CDR2 SNTAGT. V shed 2 bases, J shed 7 bases, and the junction held 5 bases outside the gene matches. The CDR3 loop spans 15 amino acids. The CDR3 coding sequence is TGTGCCAGCAGTGACCTCACTAGCGGGAAGAATGAGCAGTTCTTC. Protein sequence: CASSDLTSGKNEQFF.

This sequence joins TRBV12-3 or TRBV12-4 and TRBJ2-1; 8 nucleotides align to TRBD2. The length of the CDR3 is 12 residues. Germline trimming cut 8 bases from V and 8 bases from J; bases unmatched to any gene: 5. The CDR3 region is CASGTRYDEQFF. DNA of the CDR3: TGTGCCAGCGGGACTAGATACGATGAGCAGTTCTTC.

The genes are TRBV3-1 (or the pseudogene TRBV3-2) and TRBJ2-1; TRBD2 matches at 10 bases. The V and J ends lost 3 bases and 1 base, in that order; junction bases with no gene match: 24. CDR1 and CDR2 from the germline V gene are LGHDT and YNNKEL (reference sequence). This CDR3 is 23 amino acids long. The CDR3 bases are TGTGCCAGCAGCCATCCCGCCCTGAGGCGAGGGACCAGCGGGGGGGGTTCCTACAATGAGCAGTTCTTC. Protein product: CASSHPALRRGTSGGGSYNEQFF.

The chain employs TRBV11-2 and TRBJ1-4; D gene uncertain. The germline V and J ends were trimmed by 1 base and 4 bases, with 7 bases remaining between them. Germline V CDR1 and CDR2: SGHAT, FQNNGV. This CDR3 comprises 14 residues. The CDR3 sequence: CASSLGQINEKLFF. CDR3 nucleotides: TGTGCCAGCAGCTTAGGGCAGATTAATGAAAAACTGTTTTTT.

The genes are TRBV12-3 or TRBV12-4 and TRBJ1-1; no firm D call. The CDR3 runs to 11 residues. Trimming removed 5 bases at V and 3 bases at J, with 4 bases between. CDR3 nucleotide sequence: TGTGCCAGCAGTCAGTACACTGAAGCTTTCTTT. This encodes CASSQYTEAFF.

The rearrangement links TRBV7-8 to TRBJ2-3, with 9 bases matching TRBD1. The germline CDR1 and CDR2 sequences are SGHVS and FQNEAQ. The V segment lost 3 bases and the J segment 0 bases; nucleotides outside the gene matches: 7. This CDR3 contains 17 residues. CDR3: CASSLPLGQGSTDTQYF. CDR3 DNA sequence: TGTGCCAGCAGCTTGCCCCTTGGACAGGGGAGCACAGATACGCAGTATTTT.